The entry below gives a single TCR beta chain sequence along with its context. TCRdb's copy holds only in-frame clones and misses some; the assay was immunoSEQ multiplex PCR. Seen here are 220,000 or so clones, 90% observed once, and the top ten hold 0.85% to 0.9%. This sample is part of a study of blood T cell repertoires in COVID-19. V shed 2 bases and J shed 10 bases, with 13 bases lying between them. Germline V gene data show CDR1 as SGDLS and CDR2 as YYNGEE. The CDR3 runs to 14 residues. V gene TRBV9 combines with J gene TRBJ1-6; unclear D gene. The sample consisted of PBMCs or T cells enriched from blood (not recorded which). This sequence originates from a man over 45 who had been exposed to COVID-19. CDR3 loop: CASSVRQRGSPLHF. The CDR3 DNA reads as TGTGCCAGCAGCGTTCGCCAGCGGGGATCACCCCTCCACTTT.